This TCR beta chain was obtained from a study of regulatory T cells in long-lasting Graves disease. Trimming removed 5 bases from V and 6 bases from J; junction bases left unmatched: 15. The CDR3 extends over 16 amino acids. Germline V gene sequence: CDR1 LNHNV, CDR2 YYDKDF (reference sequence). As for time point: persistent/refractory GD, antithyroid drugs over 5 years with positive TRAb. Isolated PBMC RNA provided the starting material for the TCR library. The table lists this clonotype with a few counts. As yet, its antigen is unknown. Findings and caveats of the study: Preferential use of TRBV28, TRBJ1-2 and TRBJ2-5 was seen in persistent disease. Clonotypes that were public and shared totalled 2,500 to 3,500 in persistent patients versus 966 in new patients.

Building the TCR beta libraries relied on iRepertoire HTBI primers, and CDR3 regions underwent Arm-PCR. TCRdb ran MiXCR on the multiplex PCR reads and lists one entry per CDR3 protein. Here the sample spans a few hundred thousand distinct CDR3 sequences, roughly 24% being singletons. The sequence came from a woman aged 40 to 50 with Graves disease. The sequencing used peripheral blood mononuclear cells (PBMCs), collected when the disease was refractory, from a patient treated with antithyroid drugs. This rearrangement joins TRBV15 to TRBJ2-7; TRBD2 matches at 8 bases. The DNA of the CDR3 is TGTGCCACCAGCCCGAACTCTCTAGCGGGCTGGGCCGAGCAGTACTTC. Its protein product is CATSPNSLAGWAEQYF.